The subject of this entry is one TCR beta chain. Its specificity is unknown. These data belong to a study of T cell responses to AZD1222 COVID-19 vaccine. The V and J ends lost 5 bases and 2 bases respectively, with 16 bases between them. This CDR3 has 15 amino acids. Germline values: CDR1 SEHNR, CDR2 FQNEAQ (reference sequence). Notes on the study in general: Researchers took repertoire samples only after the peak T cell response had come. Donor demographics were predominantly white British with a female majority; clonal diversity may be underestimated. Of spike-specific TCRs, nearly half reportedly target regions left unmutated in variants. Baseline serology detected seropositivity in only a handful of AZD1222 recipients.

Assay: immunoSEQ multiplex PCR; the TCRdb copy retains only in-frame clones and omits some. The table has around 110,000 clones, almost 95% seen once. This sample comprised peripheral blood, obtained 28 days after the second AZD1222 dose. The chain has TRBV7-9 and TRBJ2-7; possibly TRBD1 for D (6 bases). The clonotype was recovered from an adult who received the AZD1222 COVID-19 vaccine. The DNA for the CDR3 is TGTGCCAGCAGCCGAACAGGGCTGACGGCCTACGAGCAGTACTTC. Amino acids: CASSRTGLTAYEQYF.